The T cell receptor (beta chain) under discussion was sequenced for a study of cytomegalovirus exposure and HLA in healthy donors. Whole-study results and caveats: The study reported that TCR beta sequences accurately predicted HLA-A and HLA-B alleles in most subjects. It was assumed in the presence/absence analyses that sequencing depth was roughly uniform across donors.

Regarding this clone: Its antigen remains unknown.

The CDR3 sequence is 17 residues long. The ends lost 0 bases at V and 8 bases at J; junction bases unmatched: 12. CDR1 and CDR2 from the germline V gene are SGDLS and YYNGEE. PCR primers comprised 60 Vbeta and 13 Jbeta primers. Original processing methods: In a later analysis, the count reached 76 million or so unique TCR beta chains, with 9 million to 11 million shared. Some clones are missing from TCRdb's copy, which holds only in-frame ones; the method was immunoSEQ multiplex PCR. The V and J calls and clone size come from that table; D and trimming were worked out from the DNA. The data show 200,000 to 250,000 clones, more than 70% seen once.

The specimen was PBMCs. The chain employs TRBV9 and TRBJ1-4; 8 bases agree with TRBD1. This sequence was found in a human donor in good health. For the CDR3, the DNA is TGTGCCAGCAGCGTAGGGCCCCAACGCGACAGGGGCGAAAAACTGTTTTTT. Translated, it gives CASSVGPQRDRGEKLFF.